This paragraph covers one TCR beta chain sequence. This clone's antigen is unknown. No qualities accompany the bases; no much larger clone lies one base away. The cohort consisted of more than 650 healthy bone marrow donors. At the time of sampling, every cohort member was nominally healthy, though immune exposures that went unrecorded were likely present. The donor was CMV seronegative and was included in the group of 352 seronegative cohort members. A peripheral blood sample was collected from each donor, and TCR beta sequencing was performed on peripheral blood mononuclear cells. Genomic DNA extraction from the blood cell samples was performed with the Qiagen DNeasy Blood Extraction Kit. Library method: the immunoSEQ multiplex PCR assay. For the multiplex PCR, a mixture combining 60 forward primers for TCR Vbeta segments and 13 reverse primers for TCR Jbeta segments was used. The CDR3 region of rearranged TCR beta genes was amplified from genomic DNA by a multiplex PCR assay. The amplified TCR beta libraries were sequenced on the Illumina HiSeq System as 87-base-pair reads. The original pipeline was this. A later analysis counted 75 million to 100 million unique TCR beta chains across the 550 to 800 repertoires, and around 9.9 million of these chains were shared by at least two donors. A nearest-neighbor algorithm error-corrected the raw reads and collapsed the reads into unique sequences, merging closely related sequences to remove PCR and sequencing errors. To assign V, D and J gene segments, CDR3 sequences were aligned to IMGT reference sequences. For a sequence to be retained, at least a six-nucleotide match to both a V gene segment and a J gene segment was required. Rearrangements were classified as productive when the CDR3 lacked stop codons and remained in frame with V and J, and all other rearrangements were classified as non-productive. Following IMGT convention, CDR3 was defined as the stretch from the second conserved V-encoded cysteine up to the conserved J-encoded phenylalanine. The earlier analysis of 587 of the donors excluded sequences that lacked an unambiguous match to a single V gene segment. In an earlier analysis of 450 to 750 of the donors, a V segment was called functional when productive rearrangements were above 56.7%, and segregating when the standard deviation between donors exceeded 5%. A statistical classification framework was built to diagnose cytomegalovirus status from the catalog of TCR beta chain sequences. A later analysis assigned V and J genes by comparing TCR nucleotide sequences with IMGT/GENE-DB human TR gene sequences. The TCRdist pipeline was used in a later analysis to assign CDR3 sequences and most-parsimonious VDJ recombination scenarios. In a later analysis, each TCR beta chain was defined by its CDR3 amino acid sequence together with its V-gene family, and reads lacking a unique V-gene family were excluded. In a later analysis, nearly 600 highly shared, low-generation-probability nucleotide sequences were removed to address suspected cross-contamination and a sequencing artifact. In a later analysis, a clonal expansion index for each public chain was calculated from normalized within-repertoire ranks of inferred template counts. In a later analysis, generation probabilities were computed using a VDJ recombination model fitted to out-of-frame rearrangements, and the results were checked against IGoR. A later analysis scored TCR-TCR, TCR-HLA and TCR-CMV co-occurrence with hypergeometric tests, applying a repertoire-size bias correction to TCR pairs. In a later analysis, false discovery rates were estimated by permuting HLA or CMV assignments 20 times. A later analysis grouped co-occurring TCRs with DBSCAN, adding TCRdist sequence similarity when clustering within HLA-allele-positive subsets. For co-occurrence clustering, repertoires with fewer than 30,000 or more than 120,000 public chains were excluded, along with roughly 5 repertoires with anomalous nucleotide sharing. As stored in TCRdb, this immuneACCESS dataset retains in-frame rearrangements with V and J assigned. A fraction of the clones does not appear; measured against another copy, unresolved V genes explain less than half of the discrepancy, and the remainder lacks a known reason. The V and J calls and the clone size are those of that table, but D and trimming were determined from the DNA. The sample table shows around 250,000 clones, and around 90% are seen once. The top ten clonotypes cover around 1.7% of the sample.

These data originate in a study of cytomegalovirus exposure and HLA in healthy donors (dated by TCRdb to about 2017). General notes on the study: According to an earlier analysis of 587 of the donors, about 179 million T cells yielded roughly 100 million unique TCR beta sequences and approximately 300 Gb of sequence data. About 280 gigabases of sequencing data and approximately 84 million unique TCR sequences were included in an early release covering around 650 HLA-typed donors. The genetic ancestry cluster associated with self-reported Caucasian donors included around 76% of the roughly 400 genotyped donors. The study aimed to test whether signatures of past pathogen exposure could be identified by cataloging public T cell receptors. Using immunosequencing, the study profiled T cell repertoires from about 610 subjects and related those repertoires to cytomegalovirus serostatus. A separate validation cohort of roughly 130 different subjects was used in addition to the roughly 700-subject first cohort. To predict cytomegalovirus infection status, the study brought together high-throughput TCR immunosequencing, statistical association of individual TCRs with disease status, and machine learning. In a later analysis, previously published TCR beta repertoires from more than 500 donors were re-analyzed and high-resolution HLA genotyping was added so that TCR occurrence patterns could be studied. Rather than drawing on any new phenotypic data, the later analysis identified candidate immune exposures from TCR beta sequences and the way those sequences occurred across donors. An earlier analysis of several hundred of the donors applied high-throughput TCR beta sequencing to assess whether each TCR beta V gene segment acted as functional or pseudogenic. Alongside the repertoire data, information on donor age, sex, ethnicity and CMV serostatus was compiled. Genome-wide SNP genotypes for about 65% of the roughly 670 donors were used in a later genetic analysis, which treated that subset as a discovery cohort. Every discovery cohort repertoire had been produced on one sequencing platform. Class I and class II HLA loci were covered by the typing at four-digit resolution. Typing coverage varied by locus: roughly 629-640 donors for A, B, C, DRB1 and DQB1; roughly 520 for DQA1; 606 for DPA1; around 490 for DPB1. Because of strong linkage in the cohort, four or five DR-DQ haplotypes were treated as single units for association and clustering. On average, approximately 250,000 unique TCR beta nucleotide sequences were sequenced per donor among 398 genotyped donors of the cohort, with roughly 18% of those sequences being non-productive.

The study at large found these results: When HLA alleles, especially DR and DQ, strongly co-occurred, attributing TCR associations to individual alleles was difficult. Some IMGT-functional V segments, including TRBV6-2 and TRBV6-3, could not be distinguished by the 87-base-pair reads and were therefore excluded. The earlier analysis of approximately 540 of the donors excluded roughly 17 rarely observed V segments, including chromosome 9 orphons, because counts were too low. A further reported finding was that TCR beta sequences accurately predicted the HLA-A and HLA-B alleles for most subjects in the first cohort. Correlated functional status among segregating V segments might reflect linkage disequilibrium, but an unknown experimental factor could not be ruled out. The cohort was sequenced for TCR beta chains only, and without alpha or paired-chain data the features that could be detected were limited. A later analysis associated some 17,000 TCR beta sequences with specific HLA alleles at a false discovery rate of 0.05. In a later analysis, the rate of TCR association differed among HLA loci, with DRB1 alleles having the most associated TCRs and HLA-C alleles having the fewest. An association between a missense DCLRE1C variant and V-gene and J-gene trimming of TCR beta chains was found in a later genetic analysis and replicated in an independent cohort. Because HLA typing was missing for some donors at each locus, association tests included only the typed subset. In a later genetic analysis, fewer N-insertions in productive TCRs were reported among donors in an Asian-associated ancestry cluster than the roughly 700-donor mean. Most TCR sequences were seen in very few donors, while some public TCRs were found in many individuals. A few of the identified cytomegalovirus-associated TCR beta chains were confirmed in vitro to be specific for cytomegalovirus antigens. Most CMV-associated TCR beta chains appeared to be HLA-restricted in a later analysis, and the HLA associations seemed to be driven largely by CMV exposure. According to a later analysis, parvovirus B19, influenza, CMV and Epstein-Barr virus appeared linked to several top co-occurrence clusters. Compared with equally common non-associated chains, HLA-associated TCR beta chains in a later analysis were more clonally expanded and had lower generation probabilities. Cytomegalovirus status was reported to be diagnosed by the classifier with high specificity and sensitivity in both the original and validation cohorts. The presence/absence analyses assumed that sequencing depth was roughly uniform across donors, and that assumption may not be true. The study listed 150 to 200 TCR beta chains as associated with cytomegalovirus. A group of highly shared sequence variants was considered likely to be a technical artifact of the sequencing pipeline. It was suggested by the authors that the approach could potentially be generalized to other disease states and immunological phenotypes. An earlier analysis of approximately 590 of the donors showed that most TCR beta V segments appeared in productive rearrangements either about 87% or about 30% of the time, which broadly matched IMGT annotations. For the cohort, immune exposure information was limited to CMV serostatus.

V loses 6 bases at its end and J loses 0 bases; junction bases beyond the gene matches: 4. CDR1 and CDR2 are drawn from the germline V gene (reference sequence): GTSNPN, SVGIG. Reading from cysteine to phenylalanine, the CDR3 counts 13 amino acids. Here the CDR3 DNA is all that survives: 39 bases in frame from base 1. This chain joins TRBV30 to TRBJ2-5, with 7 middle bases fitting TRBD2. Specimen: PBMCs. This TCR derives from a girl aged 2-10 years in good health and CMV-seronegative. The DNA sequence is as follows: TGTGCCTGTTTGCTAGCGGACCAAGAGACCCAGTACTTC. It translates to CACLLADQETQYF. The CDR3 plus the reference TRBV30 and TRBJ2-5 genes for the other parts give the full variable domain: SQTIHQWPATLVQPVGSPLSLECTVEGTSNPNLYWYRQAAGRGLQLLFYSVGIGQISSEVPQNLSASRPQDRQFILSSKKLLLSDSGFYLCACLLADQETQYFGPGTRLLVL.